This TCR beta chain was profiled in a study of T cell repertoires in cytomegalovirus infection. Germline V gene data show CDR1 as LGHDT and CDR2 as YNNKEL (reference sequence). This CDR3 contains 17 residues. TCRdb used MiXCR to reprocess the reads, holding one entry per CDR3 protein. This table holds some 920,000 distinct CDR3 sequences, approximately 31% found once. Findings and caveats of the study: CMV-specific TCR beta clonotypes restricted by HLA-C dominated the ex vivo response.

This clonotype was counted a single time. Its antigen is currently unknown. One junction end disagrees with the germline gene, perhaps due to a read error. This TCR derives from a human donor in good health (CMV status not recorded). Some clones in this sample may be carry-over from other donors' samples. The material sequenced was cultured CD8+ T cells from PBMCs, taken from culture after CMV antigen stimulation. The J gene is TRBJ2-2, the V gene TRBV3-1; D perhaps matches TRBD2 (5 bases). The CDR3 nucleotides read TGTGCCAGTAGCCCTCGGCAGGACTCCGCGAACACCGGGGAGCTGTTTTTT. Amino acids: CASSPRQDSANTGELFF. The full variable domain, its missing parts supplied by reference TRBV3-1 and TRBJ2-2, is DTAVSQTPKYLVTQMGNDKSIKCEQNLGHDTMYWYKQDSKKFLKIMFSYNNKELIINETVPNRFSPKSPDKAHLNLHINSLELGDSAVYFCASSPRQDSANTGELFFGEGSRLTVL.